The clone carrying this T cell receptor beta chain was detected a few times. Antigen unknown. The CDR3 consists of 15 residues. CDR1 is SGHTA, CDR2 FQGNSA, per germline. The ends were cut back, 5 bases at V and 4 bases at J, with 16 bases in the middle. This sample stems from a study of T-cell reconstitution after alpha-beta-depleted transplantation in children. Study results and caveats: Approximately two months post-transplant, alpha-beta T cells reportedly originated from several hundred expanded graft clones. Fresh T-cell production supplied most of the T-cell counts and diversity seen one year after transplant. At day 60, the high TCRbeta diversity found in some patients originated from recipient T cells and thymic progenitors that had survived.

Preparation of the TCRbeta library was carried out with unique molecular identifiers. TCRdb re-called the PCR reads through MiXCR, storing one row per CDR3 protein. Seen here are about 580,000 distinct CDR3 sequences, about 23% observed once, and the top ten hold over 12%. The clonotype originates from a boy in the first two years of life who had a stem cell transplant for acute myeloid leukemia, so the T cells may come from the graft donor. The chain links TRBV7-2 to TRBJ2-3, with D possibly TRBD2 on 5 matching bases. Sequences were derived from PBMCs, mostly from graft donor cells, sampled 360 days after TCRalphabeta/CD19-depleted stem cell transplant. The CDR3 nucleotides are TGTGCCAGCAGCCCCCGTGACTATGCGGCAGATACGCAGTATTTT. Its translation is CASSPRDYAADTQYF.